Below, 22 T cell receptor beta chains from the same sample are listed, as sequenced in a study of CD8 T cells in ankylosing spondylitis. Study-level findings and limits: Made up of fewer than 10 highly homologous variants, a TCR beta motif appeared characteristic of ankylosing spondylitis blood.

In TCRdb, the 5' RACE reads were re-called with MiXCR into one record per CDR3 protein. The sample records approximately 520,000 distinct CDR3 sequences, about 5.4% being singletons. For these receptors, no antigen is known. The sequenced material came from blood, either unsorted or a sorted T cell fraction (not recorded which). These receptors all stem from a male donor with ankylosing spondylitis.

This clonotype was observed at least ten times. V is TRBV28 and J is TRBJ1-3; TRBD1 matches 7 bases. CDR3 length: 15 amino acids. Per germline, CDR1 MDHEN and CDR2 SYDVKM. V lost 7 bases, J lost 9 bases, and 15 bases stayed unmatched. The DNA for the CDR3 is TGTGCCAGCACTTTGGGAGGGACAGTTAGAGGCACCATATATTTT. This gives the protein CASTLGGTVRGTIYF.

This clonotype was seen repeatedly, ten times or more. This chain links TRBV20-1 with TRBJ1-5; D gene ambiguous. Germline CDR1 is DFQATT and CDR2 is SNEGSKA (reference sequence). V lost 0 bases, J lost 3 bases, and 12 bases lay in between. The CDR3 loop spans 15 amino acids. CDR3 loop: CSARDLGSPNQPQHF. The CDR3 DNA sequence: TGCAGTGCTAGAGACCTTGGGAGTCCCAATCAGCCCCAGCATTTT.

V gene TRBV6-2 or TRBV6-3 combines with J gene TRBJ2-1; D is perhaps TRBD2 (5 bases). CDR3 length equals 17 residues. The V gene lost 2 bases and the J gene lost 7 bases, with 21 bases spanning the gap. Germline-derived CDR1 and CDR2 are MNHEY and SVGEGT. The CDR3 loop reads CASSYANPGVRRNEQFF. For the CDR3, the DNA is TGTGCCAGCAGTTACGCTAACCCCGGGGTGCGTCGTAATGAGCAGTTCTTC.

This clonotype was counted many times. This chain uses TRBV20-1 with TRBJ2-7; TRBD1 is a possible D gene (5 bases). Trimming pared 6 bases from V and 0 bases from J, leaving 12 bases between. The CDR3 runs to 13 residues. Germline V gene data show CDR1 as DFQATT and CDR2 as SNEGSKA (reference sequence). The CDR3 DNA reads TGCAGTGCCGAAGGACATCCCTCCTACGAGCAGTACTTC. Encoded protein: CSAEGHPSYEQYF.

This clonotype was recorded many times. V and J are TRBV20-1 and TRBJ2-1; 8 bases are shared with TRBD2. CDR1 and CDR2 (germline): DFQATT, SNEGSKA (reference sequence). V shed 6 bases, J shed 4 bases, and the junction held 8 bases outside the gene matches. CDR3 size: 14 residues. This CDR3 is CSARGTSGYNEQFF. Here the CDR3 DNA reads TGCAGTGCCAGGGGTACTAGCGGTTACAATGAGCAGTTCTTC.

This clonotype has a count of ten or more. This chain links TRBV20-1 with TRBJ1-6; D is unresolved. This CDR3 is 15 amino acids long. Germline V gives CDR1 DFQATT, CDR2 SNEGSKA (reference sequence). Between the trimmed V and J ends, which lost 6 bases and 9 bases, there was a span of 21 bases. For the CDR3, the DNA is TGCAGTGCCGTCGGGCGAACCCTTGGCGGTTCACCCCTCCACTTT. Translating gives CSAVGRTLGGSPLHF.

This clonotype was found many times. The CDR3: CASSEVENYGYTF. The CDR3 DNA reads as TGTGCCAGCAGTGAAGTTGAGAACTATGGCTACACCTTC. The chain is built from TRBV25-1 and TRBJ1-2; D not resolved. V lost 2 bases and J lost 2, with 6 bases in between. Germline V lookup: CDR1 MGHDK, CDR2 SYGVNS. CDR3 length equals 13 residues.

In its sample, this clonotype was seen many times. The chain links TRBV20-1 to TRBJ1-2, with 11 bases fitting TRBD1. With 3 bases clipped from V and 4 bases from J, the junction kept 13 bases outside the gene matches. Germline V gives CDR1 DFQATT, CDR2 SNEGSKA (reference sequence). The CDR3 has 17 residues. The CDR3 loop is CSASNWGTGGLSYGYTF. In DNA, the CDR3 is TGCAGTGCTAGTAATTGGGGGACAGGGGGTTTAAGCTATGGCTACACCTTC.

This clonotype was observed at least ten times. The chain uses TRBV4-3 and TRBJ2-4; D perhaps matches TRBD2 (6 bases). Between the trimmed V and J ends, which lost 3 bases and 5 bases, there was a span of 17 bases. The germline gives CDR1 LGHNA, CDR2 YSLEER. The CDR3 totals 16 residues. CDR3 in DNA: TGCGCCAGCAGCCAGCGCCCCGTTGGAGGGGAAAACATTCAGTACTTC. Translating gives CASSQRPVGGENIQYF.

This clonotype was seen many times. V usage is TRBV6-1 and J usage is TRBJ1-1, with 7 positions matching TRBD1. The germline CDR1 and CDR2 sequences are MNHNS and SASEGT. The CDR3 covers 13 residues. The trim removed 8 bases at V and 0 bases at J, leaving 3 bases unmatched. The CDR3 here is CASWGQMNTEAFF. In nucleotides, the CDR3 is TGTGCCAGCTGGGGACAGATGAACACTGAAGCTTTCTTT.

At least ten counts were recorded for this clonotype. V usage is TRBV24-1 and J usage is TRBJ2-6, with D uncertain. V lost 1 base, J lost 3 bases, and 6 bases lay in between. Germline-derived CDR1 and CDR2 are KGHDR and SFDVKD. The CDR3 loop spans 15 amino acids. CDR3 region: CATSDFRVGANVLTF. In DNA, the CDR3 is TGTGCCACCAGTGATTTTAGGGTTGGGGCCAACGTCCTGACTTTC.

This chain joins TRBV7-2 and TRBJ2-1; TRBD2 might be the D (6 bases). The germline V gene encodes CDR1 SGHTA and CDR2 FQGNSA. The CDR3 is made up of 15 amino acids. V was cut by 2 bases and J by 1 base, with 9 bases left in between. The CDR3 DNA reads as TGTGCCAGCAGCTTATCTAGCGCGTCCTACAATGAGCAGTTCTTC. Amino acids: CASSLSSASYNEQFF.

This clonotype was found many times. J is TRBJ1-2 and V is TRBV4-3; 8 nucleotides line up with TRBD1. This CDR3 is built from 13 residues. After removal of 5 bases from V and 3 bases from J, the junction contained 2 bases not matched to a gene. Germline CDR1 reads LGHNA; CDR2 reads YSLEER. CDR3 residues: CASSETGDYGYTF. Written as DNA, the CDR3 is TGCGCCAGCAGCGAGACAGGGGACTATGGCTACACCTTC.

This clonotype was counted ten times or more. This CDR3 is CASSQDSGRGRGNEQFF. Here the CDR3 DNA reads TGCGCCAGCAGCCAAGATTCAGGCAGGGGGCGCGGCAATGAGCAGTTCTTC. The chain recombines TRBV4-3 with TRBJ2-1; TRBD1 matches 8 bases. The CDR3 is 17 amino acids. J was trimmed by 6 bases and V by 0 bases; bases with no gene match: 10. Germline V gene sequence: CDR1 LGHNA, CDR2 YSLEER.

The rearrangement joins TRBV7-9 to TRBJ1-4; TRBD1 matches at 8 bases. CDR3 length equals 15 residues. CDR1 and CDR2 from the germline V gene are SEHNR and FQNEAQ (reference sequence). V shed 3 bases, J shed 10 bases, and the junction held 10 bases outside the gene matches. The CDR3 protein is CASSFGGAGGGKLFF. In DNA form, the CDR3 reads TGTGCCAGCAGCTTTGGAGGGGCAGGGGGCGGAAAACTGTTTTTT.

This clonotype was counted ten times or more. The genes are TRBV11-2 and TRBJ2-7; the match to TRBD2 covers 14 bases. The CDR3 totals 16 residues. V lost 5 bases to trimming and J lost 7 bases; unmatched junction nucleotides: 10. CDR1 is SGHAT and CDR2 is FQNNGV in the germline V gene. CDR3 DNA: TGTGCCAGCAGCACCCCCGGGACTAGCGGGAGCAGGGAGCAGTACTTC. This encodes CASSTPGTSGSREQYF.

This clonotype was counted many times. The chain recombines TRBV5-1 with TRBJ1-6; D is uncertain. Trimming cost V 4 bases and J 6 bases, with 11 bases left between them. Germline CDR1 SGHRS, CDR2 YFSETQ. The CDR3 has 14 amino acids. CDR3 in amino acids: CASSGRVGNSPLHF. The DNA for the CDR3 is TGCGCCAGCAGCGGGAGGGTAGGTAATTCACCCCTCCACTTT.

The chain links TRBV6-1 to TRBJ2-5; D unresolved. The V end was cut by 6 bases, the J end by 5 bases, with 16 bases between. Germline values: CDR1 MNHNS, CDR2 SASEGT. The CDR3 extends over 14 amino acids. The CDR3 DNA sequence: TGTGCCAGCAGACGACCTCCCCAGTGGGAGACCCAGTACTTC. It translates to CASRRPPQWETQYF.

This clonotype was counted at least ten times. The chain couples TRBV5-1 to TRBJ2-7, with D unresolved. Germline CDR1 is SGHRS and CDR2 is YFSETQ. This CDR3 region has 14 residues. V dropped 5 bases and J dropped 7 bases, with 19 bases sitting between them. DNA for the CDR3: TGCGCCAGCAGTAAAATGTTCAGAGAGGCGGAGCAGTACTTC. It specifies CASSKMFREAEQYF.

This clonotype showed up many times. The V gene is TRBV5-1, the J gene TRBJ2-2; 9 bases are a match to TRBD1. The germline gives CDR1 SGHRS, CDR2 YFSETQ. The CDR3 sequence is 16 residues long. Trimming removed 0 bases from V and 4 bases from J; junction bases left unmatched: 4. The chain's CDR3 is CASSLGGQGTTGELFF. The CDR3 nucleotides read TGCGCCAGCAGCTTGGGCGGACAGGGGACCACCGGGGAGCTGTTTTTT. The full variable domain, with the rest looked up from reference TRBV5-1 and TRBJ2-2, is KAGVTQTPRYLIKTRGQQVTLSCSPISGHRSVSWYQQTPGQGLQFLFEYFSETQRNKGNFPGRFSGRQFSNSRSEMNVSTLELGDSALYLCASSLGGQGTTGELFFGEGSRLTVL.

This clonotype was recorded at least ten times. V and J are TRBV6-5 and TRBJ2-5; D remains unclear. V lost 0 bases to trimming and J lost 1 base, with 6 bases between them. This CDR3 has 14 amino acids. In germline, CDR1 is MNHEY, CDR2 SVGAGI. In DNA form, the CDR3 reads TGTGCCAGCAGTTACTCGAACACCCAAGAGACCCAGTACTTC. As protein: CASSYSNTQETQYF.

This clonotype was counted ten times or more. The chain combines TRBV4-3 with TRBJ2-7, with a possible D match to TRBD2 (5 bases). V lost 4 bases, J lost 4 bases, and 11 bases lay in between. The CDR3 has 13 amino acids. Germline CDR1 is LGHNA and CDR2 is YSLEER. CDR3: CASSRRTRYEQYF. The CDR3 nucleotides read TGCGCCAGCAGCCGGCGGACTCGTTACGAGCAGTACTTC.